This T cell receptor beta chain was captured by sequencing in a study of cytomegalovirus exposure and HLA in healthy donors. This CDR3 spans 13 amino acids. The V and J ends lost 4 bases and 3 bases, in that order; junction bases with no gene match: 3. Germline lookup yields CDR1 MNHEY and CDR2 SVGAGI. The study ran its PCR with 60 Vbeta and 13 Jbeta primers. The assay was immunoSEQ multiplex PCR, and TCRdb's table has in-frame clones only and misses some. The sample contains over 95,000 clones, 70% to 80% of which appear only once. The sequence was obtained from a woman aged 40 to 50 in good health and CMV-seropositive. The material sequenced was PBMCs. V usage is TRBV6-5 and J usage is TRBJ2-7; 7 bases agree with TRBD1. The DNA of the CDR3 is TGTGCCAGCAGTTCGGGACAGATCTACGAGCAGTACTTC. Protein product: CASSSGQIYEQYF.